This paragraph reports one T cell receptor (beta chain). Trimming removed 6 bases from V and 0 bases from J, with 11 bases in between. The CDR3 totals 15 residues. Germline CDR1 is MNHEY and CDR2 is SVGAGI. This sample is part of a study of blood T cell repertoires in COVID-19. Profiling relied on immunoSEQ multiplex PCR, and the TCRdb table lists in-frame clones only, not all of them. The sample consists of 240,000 or so clones, roughly 86% of them appearing once. The V and J genes are TRBV6-5 and TRBJ1-4; TRBD1 is a possible D gene (5 bases). The sequence derives from a woman in her thirties who had recovered from COVID-19. Sequencing was done on a sample of peripheral blood. CDR3 region: CASSLKTATNEKLFF. CDR3 bases: TGTGCCAGCAGCTTAAAGACAGCAACTAATGAAAAACTGTTTTTT.